This T cell receptor (beta chain) was captured in a study of cytomegalovirus exposure and HLA in healthy donors. The PCR made use of 60 Vbeta and 13 Jbeta primers. Under the authors' procedure: In a later analysis, of tens of millions of unique beta chains, some 10 million appeared in at least two donors. Data came from immunoSEQ multiplex PCR; TCRdb stores just in-frame clones and leaves some out. V and J calls and clone size are as listed in that table; D and trimming were resolved from the DNA. The sample has more than 45,000 clones. This TCR derives from a male donor in good health and CMV-seronegative. Specimen: PBMCs.

CDR3 nucleotide sequence: TGCGCCAGCAGCCAAGCTAGAGACAGGGTTAAAGATACGCAGTATTTT. Encoded protein: CASSQARDRVKDTQYF. J is TRBJ2-3 and V is TRBV4-3, with TRBD1 matching over 7 bases. The CDR3 runs 16 residues. The germline V gene has CDR1 LGHNA and CDR2 YSLEER. After removal of 1 base from V and 5 bases from J, the junction contained 9 bases not matched to a gene.